The source of this T cell receptor (beta chain) is a study of cytomegalovirus exposure and HLA in healthy donors. The PCR had 60 Vbeta and 13 Jbeta primers. Assay used: immunoSEQ multiplex PCR; TCRdb lists only in-frame clones, some missing. The top ten hold roughly 1.2% of the sample, which has approximately 140,000 clones, approximately 80% seen once. Input material: PBMCs. The sequence derives from a male donor in good health and CMV-seropositive.

This CDR3 is CASMFRAGNTQYF. In nucleotides, the CDR3 is TGTGCCAGCATGTTCAGGGCCGGAAATACGCAGTATTTT. The rearrangement joins TRBV28 to TRBJ2-3, with D maybe TRBD1 (5 bases). Trimming left V 7 bases short and J 7 bases short, with 15 bases between. The CDR3 loop spans 13 amino acids. In germline, CDR1 is MDHEN, CDR2 SYDVKM. The full variable domain, its missing parts supplied by reference TRBV28 and TRBJ2-3, is DVKVTQSSRYLVKRTGEKVFLECVQDMDHENMFWYRQDPGLGLRLIYFSYDVKMKEKGDIPEGYSVSREKKERFSLILESASTNQTSMYLCASMFRAGNTQYFGPGTRLTVL.